Shown below are 3 T cell receptor beta chains from a single sample sequenced in a study of T cells in Graves' hyperthyroidism and ophthalmopathy. TCR beta CDR3 regions were amplified from RNA. HTBI primers were the set used in a first-round RT-PCR of the TCR CDR3. Each CDR3 protein is one row after TCRdb ran MiXCR on the multiplex PCR reads. Among fewer than 450,000 distinct CDR3 sequences listed, about 17% were seen once. The specimen sequenced was blood. The receptors stem from a woman aged 30 to 39 with Graves' hyperthyroidism that later progressed to Graves' ophthalmopathy.

This clonotype was seen at least ten times. The gene calls are TRBV11-3 and TRBJ2-7, with 11 nucleotides matching TRBD2. CDR1 and CDR2 from the germline V gene are SGHNT and YENEEA. V lost 3 bases, J lost 0 bases, and 1 base stayed unmatched. CDR3 length: 15 amino acids. The CDR3 sequence: CASSLTSGTSYEQYF. CDR3 DNA: TGTGCCAGCAGCTTGACTAGCGGGACCTCCTACGAGCAGTACTTC.

This clonotype was seen ten or more times. The chain employs TRBV9 and TRBJ2-3; 11 bases line up with TRBD2. CDR3 length: 19 amino acids. The J segment lost 3 bases and the V segment lost 3 bases, leaving 15 bases of the junction unmatched. Per the germline V gene, CDR1 is SGDLS and CDR2 is YYNGEE. DNA of the CDR3: TGTGCCAGCAGCGCTCCACGGAAACGCACTAGCGGGAGAACAGATACGCAGTATTTT. It is translated as CASSAPRKRTSGRTDTQYF.

This clonotype occurred many times. The rearrangement links TRBV28 to TRBJ1-1; TRBD1 aligns across 7 bases. V lost 5 bases and J lost 1; bases outside the gene matches: 16. The CDR3 consists of 18 residues. Germline V CDR1 and CDR2: MDHEN, SYDVKM. The CDR3 DNA follows: TGTGCCAGCAGTGTATACGGGACAGTCCCCTTTTGGAACACTGAAGCTTTCTTT. It is translated as CASSVYGTVPFWNTEAFF.